The clone carrying this T cell receptor (beta chain) was counted a few times. The germline V gene encodes CDR1 SEHNR and CDR2 FQNEAQ (reference sequence). The CDR3 has 18 amino acids. Losses at the gene ends were 2 bases for V and 4 bases for J; bases not matched to a gene: 13. Study processing details: Reference gene primer amplification in the assay estimated nucleated cell counts. The table came from immunoSEQ multiplex PCR; TCRdb's copy has only in-frame clones and leaves some out. From that table come the V and J calls and clone size; the DNA was used to work out D and trimming. The sample lists about half a million clones, around 85% occurring once. This sample was taken from a study of blood T cell repertoires in COVID-19. Symptom resolution, clearance, or two negative PCRs marked the recovered donors of Cohort 3.

The TCR was taken from a woman in her sixties or seventies who had recovered from COVID-19. The sequenced material came from PBMCs or T cells enriched from blood (not recorded which). The V and J genes are TRBV7-9 and TRBJ2-1; the match to TRBD2 covers 8 bases. The DNA of the CDR3 is TGTGCCAGCAGCTTAAGAGCGGGGGTAGCGGCCAGATACAATGAGCAGTTCTTC. Residues: CASSLRAGVAARYNEQFF.